This T cell receptor beta chain was obtained from a study of T-cell memory formation after mild COVID-19. This clonotype was recorded many times. The antigen remains unidentified. Study-level points and caveats: Whereas later expanders leaned CD4+, clones contracting day 15 to 85 showed a balanced CD4/CD8 makeup. Some SARS-CoV-2-responding clones were already detected in memory before infection. Those CD4+ clones that contracted were mainly in CM and EM (CD8+ ones in EMRA).

In germline, CDR1 is SGHTA, CDR2 FQGNSA. CDR3 length equals 16 residues. V lost 6 bases to trimming and J lost 5 bases; unmatched junction nucleotides: 10. 5'RACE, which relied on constant-segment primers, yielded TCR alpha and TCR beta cDNA libraries carrying sample barcodes and UMIs. Each CDR3 protein is one row after TCRdb ran MiXCR on the 5' RACE reads. The sample gives 350,000 to 500,000 distinct CDR3 sequences, around 22% of which show up once; around 13% is in the top ten. The rearrangement uses TRBV7-2 and TRBJ2-3, with 11 bases identical to TRBD2. The specimen sequenced was PBMCs or a T cell subset sorted from them (not recorded which). The sequence came from an adult woman who had mild COVID-19 (a few samples of this study predate the infection). Cell type and time point are not known. CDR3 in DNA: TGTGCCAGCAGGGTTCCGGGACTAGCGGCTGGAGATACGCAGTATTTT. This gives the protein CASRVPGLAAGDTQYF.